These 32 T cell receptor beta chains came from one sample sequenced in a study of breast tumors, draining lymph nodes, adjacent tissues. TCRdb processed the multiplex PCR reads anew with MiXCR; each CDR3 protein has one entry. The sample records hundreds of thousands of distinct CDR3 sequences, roughly 32% being singletons. Breast cancer patients provided tissue from their axillary draining lymph nodes. Sequencing was carried out using axillary lymph node tissue. The source is a female donor with breast cancer. Some clones in this sample may be carry-over from other donors' samples.

Details on this clonotype: One junction end does not reproduce the germline sequence, and a read error may be involved. The chain links TRBV7-6 to TRBJ2-1; TRBD2 matches at 8 bases. The germline V gene encodes CDR1 SGHVS and CDR2 FNYEAQ. The CDR3 consists of 16 residues. The CDR3 DNA reads as TGTGCCAGCAACCGAACAACTAGCGGTTCCTACGATGAGCAGTTCTTC. It codes for CASNRTTSGSYDEQFF. The entire variable domain, with the rest obtained from reference TRBV7-6 and TRBJ2-1, is as follows: GAGVSQSPRYKVTKRGQDVALRCDPISGHVSLYWYRQALGQGPEFLTYFNYEAQQDKSGLPNDRFSAERPEGSISTLTIQRTEQRDSAMYRCASNRTTSGSYDEQFFGPGTRLTVL.

The V call is TRBV6-5, the J call TRBJ2-5, with D possibly being TRBD1 (6 bases). Per germline, CDR1 MNHEY and CDR2 SVGAGI. The V end was cut by 6 bases, the J end by 7 bases, with 12 bases between. The CDR3 has 12 residues. This CDR3 reads CASRDSLGTQYF. The CDR3 nucleotides are TGTGCCAGCAGGGACAGCCTTGGGACCCAGTACTTC.

The sample holds one count of this clonotype. The V gene is TRBV5-1, the J gene TRBJ2-3; D tentatively fits TRBD1 or TRBD2 (5 bases each). Deletions cut 3 bases from V and 4 bases from J, with 15 bases between. The germline V gene has CDR1 SGHRS and CDR2 YFSETQ. This CDR3 has 15 residues. The CDR3 is CASSSGTESADTQYF. The CDR3 DNA follows: TGCGCCAGCAGCTCCGGGACCGAGTCGGCAGATACGCAGTATTTT. Full variable domain (outside the CDR3, taken from reference TRBV5-1 and TRBJ2-3): KAGVTQTPRYLIKTRGQQVTLSCSPISGHRSVSWYQQTPGQGLQFLFEYFSETQRNKGNFPGRFSGRQFSNSRSEMNVSTLELGDSALYLCASSSGTESADTQYFGPGTRLTVL.

For this clonotype: Given a much more abundant clone one base away, this may be a read error. This chain connects TRBV12-3 or TRBV12-4 to TRBJ1-5; maybe TRBD1 (5 bases). The CDR3 is made up of 16 amino acids. The V end was cut by 3 bases, the J end by 3 bases, with 15 bases between. Written as DNA, the CDR3 is TGTGCCAGCAGTTTCGGGCAGGGCGGGAACAATCAGCCCCAGCATTTT. It encodes CASSFGQGGNNQPQHF.

In this sample, this clonotype turned up many times. The rearrangement links TRBV13 to TRBJ2-7; 7 bases fit TRBD1. The V segment lost 4 bases and the J segment 1 base; nucleotides outside the gene matches: 4. CDR3 length equals 14 residues. Germline loops: CDR1 PRHDT, CDR2 FYEKMQ (reference sequence). The CDR3 region has the DNA TGTGCCAGCAGCTCTCAGGGGGATTCCTACGAGCAGTACTTC. Translation: CASSSQGDSYEQYF.

Details on this clonotype: This sequence may be a read error, since a much larger clone differs from it by one base. The chain recombines TRBV20-1 with TRBJ2-7, with D unresolved. The germline V gene has CDR1 DFQATT and CDR2 SNEGSKA (reference sequence). This CDR3 is built from 11 residues. CDR3 sequence reads: CSARILDEQSF. For the CDR3, the DNA is TGCAGTGCTAGAATTTTGGACGAGCAGTCCTTC.

Note on this clonotype: A much larger clone lies one base from this, so it may be a read error. The gene calls are TRBV11-2 and TRBJ2-4; TRBD2 might be the D (5 bases). CDR1 is SGHAT, CDR2 FQNNGV, per germline. This CDR3 contains 16 residues. The CDR3 DNA is TGTGCCACCAGCTTAGTTGCTAGCTGGGGCAAAAACATTCAGTACTTC. Translation gives CATSLVASWGKNIQYF.

This clonotype has at least ten counts. V gene TRBV7-3 combines with J gene TRBJ2-5; 8 bases are a match to TRBD2. CDR1 and CDR2 (germline): SGHTA, FQGTGA. The CDR3 consists of 15 residues. With V trimmed by 1 base and J by 5 bases, 6 bases remained unmatched. CDR3 loop: CASSLSGGGTETQYF. CDR3 bases: TGTGCCAGCAGCTTAAGTGGCGGGGGGACGGAGACCCAGTACTTC.

This clonotype has at least ten counts. The V gene is TRBV20-1, the J gene TRBJ1-5, with TRBD1 identical over 7 bases. The CDR3 length is 14 residues. Germline V gene lookup returns CDR1 DFQATT and CDR2 SNEGSKA (reference sequence). Unmatched junction bases numbered 6, after V lost 5 bases and J lost 2 bases. For the CDR3, the DNA is TGCAGTGCTCTGACAGGGATGGGCAATCAGCCCCAGCATTTT. The encoded protein is CSALTGMGNQPQHF.

This clonotype was counted at least ten times. The chain has TRBV11-1 and TRBJ1-3; D is unclear. Germline values: CDR1 SGHAT, CDR2 FQDESV (reference sequence). Trimming removed 6 bases from V and 4 bases from J, with 13 bases in between. This CDR3 comprises 14 residues. CDR3 bases: TGTGCCAGCAGACAGACTCGGGAAGGAAACACCATATATTTT. This codes for CASRQTREGNTIYF.

The table lists this clonotype with many counts. The chain carries TRBV29-1 and TRBJ2-7; D is perhaps TRBD1 (7 bases). Germline lookup yields CDR1 SQVTM and CDR2 ANQGSEA. The V gene lost 7 bases and the J gene lost 7 bases, with 17 bases spanning the gap. The CDR3 length is 12 residues. CDR3 amino acids: CSATGTSREQYF. CDR3 in DNA: TGCAGCGCGACAGGGACTTCTCGGGAGCAGTACTTC.

The table lists this clonotype with a count of one. The chain is built from TRBV5-1 and TRBJ2-6, with TRBD2 matching over 9 bases. V lost 0 bases and J lost 4; bases outside the gene matches: 8. CDR1 and CDR2 from the germline V gene are SGHRS and YFSETQ. The CDR3 extends over 18 amino acids. CDR3 DNA: TGCGCCAGCAGCTTGGAGGCGGGAGGGCCCACCGGGGCCAACGTCCTGACTTTC. It translates to CASSLEAGGPTGANVLTF.

This clonotype was seen ten or more times. J is TRBJ2-3 and V is TRBV6-2 or TRBV6-3; D gene uncertain. V shed 0 bases and J shed 6 bases, with 10 bases lying between them. The CDR3 contains 14 residues. In germline, CDR1 is MNHEY, CDR2 SVGEGT. The CDR3 DNA is TGTGCCAGCAGTTACTCCTCACCCCGGGATACGCAGTATTTT. Amino acid sequence: CASSYSSPRDTQYF.

This clonotype showed up many times. The V gene is TRBV6-2 or TRBV6-3, the J gene TRBJ1-3; D is possibly TRBD1 (5 bases). V shed 6 bases and J shed 0 bases, with 12 bases lying between them. The CDR3 length is 15 residues. Germline assignment: CDR1 MNHEY and CDR2 SVGEGT. CDR3 residues: CASRSTGNSGNTIYF. CDR3 nucleotide sequence: TGTGCCAGCAGGAGCACAGGAAACTCTGGAAACACCATATATTTT.

This clonotype has a handful of counts. The gene calls are TRBV6-5 and TRBJ2-2, with no clear D. Germline V lookup: CDR1 MNHEY, CDR2 SVGAGI. V lost 10 bases, J lost 6 bases, and 21 bases lay in between. The CDR3 has 15 amino acids. The CDR3 loop is CATLPERKNAGELFF. The CDR3 DNA follows: TGTGCCACCCTCCCAGAGCGCAAAAACGCCGGGGAGCTGTTTTTT.

This clonotype was counted at least ten times. J is TRBJ2-5 and V is TRBV20-1; 9 bases line up with TRBD2. CDR1 DFQATT and CDR2 SNEGSKA come from the germline V gene (reference sequence). The length of the CDR3 is 16 residues. The V and J ends lost 0 bases and 5 bases, in that order; junction bases with no gene match: 10. The CDR3 nucleotides are TGCAGTGCTAGAGAGGCTTGGGCGGGAGGGCGGGAGACCCAGTACTTC. Amino acids: CSAREAWAGGRETQYF.

This clonotype was counted many times. The rearrangement links TRBV2 to TRBJ2-2; 8 nucleotides match TRBD1. CDR1 and CDR2 (germline): SNHLY, FYNNEI. After removal of 5 bases from V and 4 bases from J, the junction contained 6 bases not matched to a gene. The CDR3 extends over 15 amino acids. CDR3 sequence (DNA): TGTGCCAGCAGTCAGGACAGGGCACGCACCGGGGAGCTGTTTTTT. It yields the protein CASSQDRARTGELFF.

Notes on this clonotype: Possible read error: a much larger clone is one base away. This chain uses TRBV9 with TRBJ2-5; 9 nucleotides match TRBD2. V was clipped by 0 bases and J by 7 bases; unmatched bases: 13. Germline V lookup: CDR1 SGDLS, CDR2 YYNGEE. The length of the CDR3 is 17 residues. CDR3: CASSVGRRREGRATQYF. The DNA of the CDR3 is TGTGCCAGCAGCGTAGGGAGGCGGCGGGAGGGCCGAGCGACCCAGTACTTC.

This clonotype was seen ten or more times. This chain connects TRBV29-1 to TRBJ2-1; D may be TRBD2 (6 bases). This CDR3 region has 12 residues. CDR1 and CDR2 (germline): SQVTM, ANQGSEA. V was clipped by 4 bases and J by 9 bases, with 13 bases between them. CDR3 in DNA: TGCAGCGTTGGACTAGAATGGGGTGAGCAGTTCTTC. Amino acid sequence: CSVGLEWGEQFF.

This clonotype was picked up many times. The rearrangement links TRBV5-1 to TRBJ2-7, with 10 nucleotides matching TRBD1. The CDR3 extends over 14 amino acids. Germline CDR1 SGHRS, CDR2 YFSETQ. Trimming cost V 4 bases and J 2 bases; bases outside gene matches: 3. In DNA, the CDR3 is TGCGCCAGCAGCACCGGACAGGGGGCCTACGAGCAGTACTTC. It is translated as CASSTGQGAYEQYF.

This clonotype was observed many times. The V call is TRBV27, the J call TRBJ2-3; D unresolved. The CDR3 consists of 13 residues. Between the trimmed V and J ends, which lost 6 bases and 4 bases, there was a span of 11 bases. The germline V gene encodes CDR1 MNHEY and CDR2 SMNVEV (reference sequence). The CDR3 bases are TGTGCCAGCAGACTACAGCAGCCAGATACGCAGTATTTT. It specifies CASRLQQPDTQYF.

This clonotype was recorded many times. The V gene is TRBV24-1, the J gene TRBJ2-1, with 11 positions matching TRBD2. The germline CDR1 and CDR2 sequences are KGHDR and SFDVKD. There are 15 residues in the CDR3. J lost 7 bases, V lost 4 bases, and 5 bases had no gene match. CDR3 region: CATSETTSGSNEQFF. Here the CDR3 DNA reads TGTGCCACCAGTGAGACTACTAGCGGGAGTAATGAGCAGTTCTTC.

This clonotype was observed many times. The rearrangement links TRBV11-1 to TRBJ2-3, with no clear D. The V end was cut by 1 base, the J end by 2 bases, with 7 bases between. This CDR3 comprises 14 residues. The V gene's germline CDR1 is SGHAT and CDR2 FQDESV (reference sequence). DNA of the CDR3: TGTGCCAGCAGCTTAGGAAGTTCCACAGATACGCAGTATTTT. Translation: CASSLGSSTDTQYF.

This clonotype was recorded many times. The V and J genes are TRBV5-1 and TRBJ2-7; TRBD2 agrees at 7 bases. This CDR3 contains 18 residues. The junction had 15 bases not matched to a gene; V was cut back by 2 bases and J by 1 base. Germline V gives CDR1 SGHRS, CDR2 YFSETQ. Here the CDR3 reads CASSFQAGGGKRSYEQYF. CDR3 coding DNA: TGCGCCAGCAGCTTTCAGGCCGGGGGAGGGAAGAGGTCCTACGAGCAGTACTTC.

The sample holds many counts of this clonotype. The chain joins TRBV7-3 to TRBJ2-3; D unresolved. CDR3 length: 13 amino acids. Germline values: CDR1 SGHTA, CDR2 FQGTGA. The V gene lost 4 bases and the J gene lost 1 base, with 6 bases spanning the gap. The CDR3 DNA reads TGTGCCAGCAGCTCCCCCGGCACAGATACGCAGTATTTT. Amino acids: CASSSPGTDTQYF.

Details on this clonotype: This may arise from a read error, as a much more abundant clone is one base away. Because the CDR3's place on the DNA is in doubt, the DNA is left out and the CDR3 is given as listed by TCRdb. The chain's CDR3 is CASGVGMGTNEQSF. This chain joins TRBV9 and TRBJ2-1. In germline, CDR1 is SGDLS, CDR2 YYNGEE. From its first to its last residue, the CDR3 has 14 amino acids.

This clonotype was counted a few times. The chain is built from TRBV28 and TRBJ1-3; 9 nucleotides line up with TRBD1. Trimming removed 7 bases from V and 3 bases from J; junction bases left unmatched: 7. In germline, CDR1 is MDHEN, CDR2 SYDVKM. The CDR3 loop spans 15 amino acids. This CDR3 is CASKTGGKVGNTIYF. The CDR3 nucleotides are TGTGCCAGCAAAACAGGGGGCAAGGTTGGAAACACCATATATTTT. Combining the CDR3 with reference TRBV28 and TRBJ1-3 gives the whole variable domain DVKVTQSSRYLVKRTGEKVFLECVQDMDHENMFWYRQDPGLGLRLIYFSYDVKMKEKGDIPEGYSVSREKKERFSLILESASTNQTSMYLCASKTGGKVGNTIYFGEGSWLTVV.

This clonotype was seen repeatedly, ten times or more. The rearrangement uses TRBV7-3 and TRBJ2-1; 7 nucleotides match TRBD2. The CDR3 totals 16 residues. V was clipped by 4 bases and J by 3 bases; unmatched bases: 9. CDR1 and CDR2 (germline): SGHTA, FQGTGA. This chain's CDR3 is CASSSSSGGYYNEQFF. The CDR3 DNA reads TGTGCCAGCAGCTCCTCCTCGGGAGGCTACTACAATGAGCAGTTCTTC. Drawing the rest from reference TRBV7-3 and TRBJ2-1, the complete variable domain is GAGVSQTPSNKVTEKGKYVELRCDPISGHTALYWYRQSLGQGPEFLIYFQGTGAADDSGLPNDRFFAVRPEGSVSTLKIQRTERGDSAVYLCASSSSSGGYYNEQFFGPGTRLTVL.

This clonotype was detected ten times or more. V and J are TRBV12-3 or TRBV12-4 and TRBJ2-5, with a possible D match to TRBD2 (5 bases). CDR3 length: 15 residues. V lost 6 bases to trimming and J lost 4 bases, with 18 bases between them. The CDR3 sequence: CASSSRNEEGETQYF. DNA of the CDR3: TGTGCCAGCAGCTCACGAAACGAAGAGGGAGAGACCCAGTACTTC.

The table lists this clonotype with many counts. The V call is TRBV9, the J call TRBJ1-2, with 8 bases fitting TRBD1. Germline V lookup: CDR1 SGDLS, CDR2 YYNGEE. The CDR3 contains 14 residues. The J segment lost 7 bases and the V segment lost 3 bases, leaving 8 bases of the junction unmatched. The CDR3 bases are TGTGCCAGCAGCGGATCACAGGGGGGTATTGGCTACACCTTC. Its protein product is CASSGSQGGIGYTF.

This clonotype was recorded many times. The chain recombines TRBV12-3 or TRBV12-4 with TRBJ2-1, with 7 bases fitting TRBD2. The CDR3 contains 18 residues. The V segment lost 2 bases and the J segment 3 bases; nucleotides outside the gene matches: 13. The chain's CDR3 is CASSLPDRTSVGYNEQFF. For the CDR3, the DNA is TGTGCCAGCAGTTTACCCGACCGAACTAGCGTCGGCTACAATGAGCAGTTCTTC.

In regard to this clonotype: A clone one base away is much larger, so this may be a read error. The V and J genes are TRBV20-1 and TRBJ2-5; no clear D. The length of the CDR3 is 12 residues. Germline V gene sequence: CDR1 DFQATT, CDR2 SNEGSKA (reference sequence). The CDR3 reads CSASLLQETPYF. The DNA of the CDR3 is TGCAGTGCTTCCCTACTCCAAGAGACCCCGTACTTC.